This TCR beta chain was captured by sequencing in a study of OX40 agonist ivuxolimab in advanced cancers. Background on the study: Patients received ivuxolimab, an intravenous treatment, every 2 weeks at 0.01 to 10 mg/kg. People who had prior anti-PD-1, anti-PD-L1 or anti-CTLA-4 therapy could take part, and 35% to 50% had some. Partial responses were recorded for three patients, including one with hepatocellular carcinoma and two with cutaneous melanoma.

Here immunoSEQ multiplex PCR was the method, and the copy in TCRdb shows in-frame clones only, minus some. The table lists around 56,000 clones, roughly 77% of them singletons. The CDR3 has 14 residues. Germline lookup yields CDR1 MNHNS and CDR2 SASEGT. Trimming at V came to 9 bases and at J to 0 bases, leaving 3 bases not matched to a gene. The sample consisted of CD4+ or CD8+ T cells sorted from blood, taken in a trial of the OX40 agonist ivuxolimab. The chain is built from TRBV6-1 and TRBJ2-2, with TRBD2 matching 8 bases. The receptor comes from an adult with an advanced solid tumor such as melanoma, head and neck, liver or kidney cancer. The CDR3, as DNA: TGTGCCAGTACTAGCGGAGCGAACACCGGGGAGCTGTTTTTT. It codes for CASTSGANTGELFF.